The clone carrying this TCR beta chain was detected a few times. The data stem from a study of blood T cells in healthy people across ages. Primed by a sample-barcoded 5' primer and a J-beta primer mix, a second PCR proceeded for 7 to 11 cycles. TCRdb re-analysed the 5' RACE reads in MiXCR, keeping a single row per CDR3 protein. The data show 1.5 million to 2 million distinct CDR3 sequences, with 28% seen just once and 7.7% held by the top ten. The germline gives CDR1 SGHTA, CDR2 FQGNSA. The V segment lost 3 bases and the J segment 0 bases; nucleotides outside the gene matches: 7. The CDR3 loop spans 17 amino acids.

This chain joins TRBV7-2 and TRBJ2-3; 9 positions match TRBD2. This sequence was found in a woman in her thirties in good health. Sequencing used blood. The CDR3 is CASSFATSGPSTDTQYF. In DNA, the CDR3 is TGTGCCAGCAGCTTTGCCACTAGCGGGCCTAGCACAGATACGCAGTATTTT.